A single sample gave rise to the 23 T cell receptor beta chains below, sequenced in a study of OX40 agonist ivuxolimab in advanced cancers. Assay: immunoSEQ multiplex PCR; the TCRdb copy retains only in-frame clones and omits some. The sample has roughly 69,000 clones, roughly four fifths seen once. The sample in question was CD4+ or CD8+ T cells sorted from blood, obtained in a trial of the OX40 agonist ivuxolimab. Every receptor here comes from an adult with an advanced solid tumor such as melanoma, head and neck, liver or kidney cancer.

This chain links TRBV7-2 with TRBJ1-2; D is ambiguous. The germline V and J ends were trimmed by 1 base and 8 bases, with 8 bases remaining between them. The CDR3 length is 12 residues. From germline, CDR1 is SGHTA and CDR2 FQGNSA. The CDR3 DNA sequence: TGTGCCAGCAGCTTAGTGCGGGCGGGCTACACCTTC. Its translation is CASSLVRAGYTF.

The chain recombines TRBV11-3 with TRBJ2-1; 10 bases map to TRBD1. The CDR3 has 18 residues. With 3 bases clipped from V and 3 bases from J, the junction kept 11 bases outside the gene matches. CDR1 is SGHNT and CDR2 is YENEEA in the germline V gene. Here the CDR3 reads CASSLAPGQGRGYNEQFF. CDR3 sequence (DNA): TGTGCCAGCAGCTTGGCACCGGGACAGGGGAGAGGCTACAATGAGCAGTTCTTC.

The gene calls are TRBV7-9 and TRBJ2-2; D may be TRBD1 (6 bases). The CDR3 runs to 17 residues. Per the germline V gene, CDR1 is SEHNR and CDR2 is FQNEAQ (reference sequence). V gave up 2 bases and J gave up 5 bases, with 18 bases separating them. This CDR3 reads CASSLTHRVGATGELFF. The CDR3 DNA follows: TGTGCCAGCAGCTTAACACACAGGGTTGGGGCAACCGGGGAGCTGTTTTTT.

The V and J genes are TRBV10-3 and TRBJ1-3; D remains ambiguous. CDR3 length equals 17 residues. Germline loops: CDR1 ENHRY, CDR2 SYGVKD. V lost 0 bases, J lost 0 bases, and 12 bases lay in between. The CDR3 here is CAISESAGPSSGNTIYF. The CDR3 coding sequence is TGTGCCATCAGTGAGTCGGCAGGCCCAAGCTCTGGAAACACCATATATTTT.

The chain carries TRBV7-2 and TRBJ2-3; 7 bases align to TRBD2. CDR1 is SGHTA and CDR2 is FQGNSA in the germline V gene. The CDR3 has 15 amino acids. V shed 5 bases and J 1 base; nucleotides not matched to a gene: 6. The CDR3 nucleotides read TGTGCCAGCAGCATTACTAGCGCGCGCACAGATACGCAGTATTTT. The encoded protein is CASSITSARTDTQYF. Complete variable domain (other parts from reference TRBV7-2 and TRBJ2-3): GAGVSQSPSNKVTEKGKDVELRCDPISGHTALYWYRQSLGQGLEFLIYFQGNSAPDKSGLPSDRFSAERTGGSVSTLTIQRTQQEDSAVYLCASSITSARTDTQYFGPGTRLTVL.

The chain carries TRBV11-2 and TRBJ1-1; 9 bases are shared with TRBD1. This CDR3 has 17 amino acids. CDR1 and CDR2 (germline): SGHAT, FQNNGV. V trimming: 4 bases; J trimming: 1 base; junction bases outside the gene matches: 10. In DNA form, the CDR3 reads TGTGCCAGCAGCTCCTACAGGGGGCGCGTGGGGAACACTGAAGCTTTCTTT. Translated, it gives CASSSYRGRVGNTEAFF.

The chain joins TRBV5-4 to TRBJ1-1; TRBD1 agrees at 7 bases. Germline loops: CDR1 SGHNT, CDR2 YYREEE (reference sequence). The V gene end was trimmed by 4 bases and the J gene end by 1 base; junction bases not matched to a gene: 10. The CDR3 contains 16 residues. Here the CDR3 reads CASSPGGTGENTEAFF. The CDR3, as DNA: TGTGCCAGCAGCCCCGGTGGAACAGGGGAGAACACTGAAGCTTTCTTT.

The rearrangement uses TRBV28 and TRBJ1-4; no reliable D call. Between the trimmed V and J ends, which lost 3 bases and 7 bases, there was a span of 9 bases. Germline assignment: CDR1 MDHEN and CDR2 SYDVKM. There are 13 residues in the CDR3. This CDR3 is CASSFRGSEKLFF. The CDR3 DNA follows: TGTGCCAGCAGTTTTCGGGGTTCTGAAAAACTGTTTTTT. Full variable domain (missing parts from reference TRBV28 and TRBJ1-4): DVKVTQSSRYLVKRTGEKVFLECVQDMDHENMFWYRQDPGLGLRLIYFSYDVKMKEKGDIPEGYSVSREKKERFSLILESASTNQTSMYLCASSFRGSEKLFFGSGTQLSVL.

The CDR3 spells CASSFQTGTGTCNSPLHF. CDR3 DNA: TGTGCCAGCAGCTTCCAAACCGGGACAGGGACCTGTAATTCACCCCTCCACTTT. The V call is TRBV11-3, the J call TRBJ1-6, with 9 bases aligning to TRBD1. Trimming cost V 3 bases and J 6 bases; bases outside gene matches: 12. The length of the CDR3 is 18 residues. The germline V gene has CDR1 SGHNT and CDR2 YENEEA.

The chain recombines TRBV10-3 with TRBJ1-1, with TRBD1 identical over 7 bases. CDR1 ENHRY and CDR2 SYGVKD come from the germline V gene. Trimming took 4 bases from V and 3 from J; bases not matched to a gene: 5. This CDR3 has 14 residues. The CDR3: CAISARGRDTEAFF. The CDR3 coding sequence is TGTGCCATCAGTGCCAGGGGGAGGGACACTGAAGCTTTCTTT.

DNA of the CDR3: TGTGCCAGCAGTACAGGGGCGACCGGGGAGCTGTTTTTT. Its protein product is CASSTGATGELFF. V and J are TRBV28 and TRBJ2-2, with 7 bases aligning to TRBD1. The ends lost 5 bases at V and 5 bases at J; junction bases unmatched: 2. CDR1 MDHEN and CDR2 SYDVKM come from the germline V gene. CDR3 size: 13 residues.

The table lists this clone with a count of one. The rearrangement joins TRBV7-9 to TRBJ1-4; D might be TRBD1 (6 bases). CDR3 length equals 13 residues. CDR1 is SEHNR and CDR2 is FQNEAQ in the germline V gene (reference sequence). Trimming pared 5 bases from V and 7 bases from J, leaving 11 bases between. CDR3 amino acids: CASSVIQGEKLFF. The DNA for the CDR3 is TGTGCCAGCAGCGTGATACAGGGTGAAAAACTGTTTTTT. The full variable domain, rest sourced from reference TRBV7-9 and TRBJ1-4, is DTGVSQNPRHKITKRGQNVTFRCDPISEHNRLYWYRQTLGQGPEFLTYFQNEAQLEKSRLLSDRFSAERPKGSFSTLEIQRTEQGDSAMYLCASSVIQGEKLFFGSGTQLSVL.

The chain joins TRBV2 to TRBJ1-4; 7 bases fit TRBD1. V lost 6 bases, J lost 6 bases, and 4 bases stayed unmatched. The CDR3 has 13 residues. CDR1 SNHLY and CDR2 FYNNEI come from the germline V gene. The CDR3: CASSATGDEKLFF. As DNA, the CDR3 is TGTGCCAGCAGCGCCACAGGGGATGAAAAACTGTTTTTT.

CDR3 region: CASSQGPRTDTQYF. As DNA, the CDR3 is TGCGCCAGCAGCCAAGGTCCCCGGACAGATACGCAGTATTTT. This chain connects TRBV4-1 to TRBJ2-3; no reliable D call. Deletions cut 1 base from V and 3 bases from J, with 8 bases between. From germline, CDR1 is MGHRA and CDR2 YSYEKL. The CDR3 consists of 14 residues.

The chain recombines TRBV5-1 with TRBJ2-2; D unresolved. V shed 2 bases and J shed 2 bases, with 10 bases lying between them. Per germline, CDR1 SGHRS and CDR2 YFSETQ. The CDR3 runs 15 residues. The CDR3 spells CASSFYDHNTGELFF. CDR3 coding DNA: TGCGCCAGCAGCTTCTATGATCATAACACCGGGGAGCTGTTTTTT.

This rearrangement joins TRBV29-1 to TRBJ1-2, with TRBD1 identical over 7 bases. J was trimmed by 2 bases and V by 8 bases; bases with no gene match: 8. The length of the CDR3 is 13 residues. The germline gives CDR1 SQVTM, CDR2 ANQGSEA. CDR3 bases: TGCAGCTTCCGGGACAGAGCAAACTATGGCTACACCTTC. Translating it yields CSFRDRANYGYTF.

CDR3 DNA: TGTGCCAGCAGTGAGGGGACTAGCGCAACCTACGAGCAGTACTTC. Translated, it gives CASSEGTSATYEQYF. The chain uses TRBV6-4 and TRBJ2-7; the match to TRBD2 covers 10 bases. This CDR3 has 15 residues. Germline loops: CDR1 MRHNA, CDR2 SNTAGT. V shed 3 bases and J 2 bases; nucleotides not matched to a gene: 4.

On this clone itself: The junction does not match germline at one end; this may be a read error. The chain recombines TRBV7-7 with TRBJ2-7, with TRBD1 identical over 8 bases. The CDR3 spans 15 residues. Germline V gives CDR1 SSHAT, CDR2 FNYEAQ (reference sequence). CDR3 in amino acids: CASSFRTGPSYEQYF. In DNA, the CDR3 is TGTGCTAGCAGCTTCCGGACAGGGCCCTCCTACGAGCAGTACTTC. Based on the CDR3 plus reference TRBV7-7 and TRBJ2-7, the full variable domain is GAGVSQSPRYKVTKRGQDVTLRCDPISSHATLYWYQQALGQGPEFLTYFNYEAQPDKSGLPSDRFSAERPEGSISTLTIQRTEQRDSAMYRCASSFRTGPSYEQYFGPGTRLTVT.

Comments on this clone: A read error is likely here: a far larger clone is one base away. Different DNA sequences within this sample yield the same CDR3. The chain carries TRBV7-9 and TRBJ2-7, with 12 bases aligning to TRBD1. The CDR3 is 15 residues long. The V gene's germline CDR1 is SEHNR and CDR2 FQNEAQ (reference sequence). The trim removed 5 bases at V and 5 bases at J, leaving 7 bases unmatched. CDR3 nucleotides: TGTGCCAGCAGCCAACGGGGACAGGGGGCTGACGAGCAGTACTTC. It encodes CASSQRGQGADEQYF.

The CDR3 here is CASSLGTGTYEQYF. In DNA form, the CDR3 reads TGCGCCAGCAGCTTGGGGACAGGGACCTACGAGCAGTACTTC. The gene calls are TRBV5-1 and TRBJ2-7; 8 nucleotides agree with TRBD1. This CDR3 contains 14 residues. V shed 0 bases and J 2 bases; nucleotides not matched to a gene: 1. Germline assignment: CDR1 SGHRS and CDR2 YFSETQ.

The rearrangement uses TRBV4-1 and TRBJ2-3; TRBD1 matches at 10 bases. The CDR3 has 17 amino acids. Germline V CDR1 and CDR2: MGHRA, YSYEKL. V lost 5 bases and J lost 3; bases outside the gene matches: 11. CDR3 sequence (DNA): TGCGCCAGCAGCGTCCGGGACAGGGGTTACGGTACAGATACGCAGTATTTT. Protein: CASSVRDRGYGTDTQYF.

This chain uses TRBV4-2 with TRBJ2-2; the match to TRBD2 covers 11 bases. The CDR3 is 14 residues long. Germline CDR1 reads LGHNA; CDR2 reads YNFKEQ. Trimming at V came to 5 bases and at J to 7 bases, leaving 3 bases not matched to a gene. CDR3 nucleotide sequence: TGTGCCAGCAGCTTTCTAGCGGGGGGCGGGGAGCTGTTTTTT. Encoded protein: CASSFLAGGGELFF.

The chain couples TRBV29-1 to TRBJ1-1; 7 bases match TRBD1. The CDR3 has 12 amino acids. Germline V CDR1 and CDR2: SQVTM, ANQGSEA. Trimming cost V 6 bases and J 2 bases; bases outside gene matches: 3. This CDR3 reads CSVRQGNTEAFF. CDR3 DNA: TGCAGCGTCCGACAGGGTAACACTGAAGCTTTCTTT. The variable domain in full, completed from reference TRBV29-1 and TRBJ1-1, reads SAVISQKPSRDICQRGTSLTIQCQVDSQVTMMFWYRQQPGQSLTLIATANQGSEATYESGFVIDKFPISRPNLTFSTLTVSNMSPEDSSIYLCSVRQGNTEAFFGQGTRLTVV.